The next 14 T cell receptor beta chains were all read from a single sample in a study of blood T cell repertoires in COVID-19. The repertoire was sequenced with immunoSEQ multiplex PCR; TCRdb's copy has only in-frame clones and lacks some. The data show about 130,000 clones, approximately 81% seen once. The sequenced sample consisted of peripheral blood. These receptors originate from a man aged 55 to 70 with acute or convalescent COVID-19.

CDR3 nucleotide sequence: TGTGCCAGCAGCGTAGGGTCGGCGGGGCGGGCCACCGGGGAGCTGTTTTTT. Encoded protein: CASSVGSAGRATGELFF. The chain couples TRBV9 to TRBJ2-2; TRBD2 might be the D (6 bases). Germline V gene sequence: CDR1 SGDLS, CDR2 YYNGEE. V lost 0 bases to trimming and J lost 4 bases, with 16 bases between them. There are 17 residues in the CDR3.

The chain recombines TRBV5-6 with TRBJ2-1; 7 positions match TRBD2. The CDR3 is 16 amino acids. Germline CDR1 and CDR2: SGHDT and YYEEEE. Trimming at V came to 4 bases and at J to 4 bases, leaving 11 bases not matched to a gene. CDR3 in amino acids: CASSPSGGGRYNEQFF. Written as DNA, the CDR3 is TGTGCCAGCAGCCCGAGTGGGGGAGGGAGGTACAATGAGCAGTTCTTC.

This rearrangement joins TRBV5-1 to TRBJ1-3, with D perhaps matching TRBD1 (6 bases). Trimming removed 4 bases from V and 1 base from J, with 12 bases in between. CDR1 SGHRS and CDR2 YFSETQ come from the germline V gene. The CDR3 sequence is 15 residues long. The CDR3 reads CASSLTGISGNTIYF. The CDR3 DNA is TGCGCCAGCAGCCTAACAGGGATATCTGGAAACACCATATATTTT.

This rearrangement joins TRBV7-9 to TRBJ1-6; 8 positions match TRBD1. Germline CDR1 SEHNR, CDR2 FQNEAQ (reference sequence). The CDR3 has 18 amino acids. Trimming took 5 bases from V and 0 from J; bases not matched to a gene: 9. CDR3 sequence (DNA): TGTGCCAGCAGCCAGACAGGGGACTACAGCTCCTATAATTCACCCCTCCACTTT. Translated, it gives CASSQTGDYSSYNSPLHF.

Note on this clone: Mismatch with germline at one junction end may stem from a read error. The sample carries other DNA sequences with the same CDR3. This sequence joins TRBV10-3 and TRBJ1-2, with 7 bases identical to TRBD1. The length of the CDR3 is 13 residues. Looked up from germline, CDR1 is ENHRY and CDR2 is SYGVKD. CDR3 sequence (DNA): TGTGCCATCAGTTCTGGACAGGACGGCGGCTATACCTTC. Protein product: CAISSGQDGGYTF.

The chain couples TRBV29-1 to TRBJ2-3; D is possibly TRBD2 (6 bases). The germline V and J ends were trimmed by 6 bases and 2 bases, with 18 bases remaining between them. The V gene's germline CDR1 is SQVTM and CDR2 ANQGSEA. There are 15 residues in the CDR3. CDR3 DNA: TGCAGCGTGGGAGGACGGAAAACATACACAGATACGCAGTATTTT. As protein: CSVGGRKTYTDTQYF.

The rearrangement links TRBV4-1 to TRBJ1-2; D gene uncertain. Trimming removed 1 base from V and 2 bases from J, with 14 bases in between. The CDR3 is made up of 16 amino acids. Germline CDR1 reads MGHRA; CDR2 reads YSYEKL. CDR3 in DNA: TGCGCCAGCAGCCAAGGGGTTCAAGGAGTGAACTATGGCTACACCTTC. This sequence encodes CASSQGVQGVNYGYTF.

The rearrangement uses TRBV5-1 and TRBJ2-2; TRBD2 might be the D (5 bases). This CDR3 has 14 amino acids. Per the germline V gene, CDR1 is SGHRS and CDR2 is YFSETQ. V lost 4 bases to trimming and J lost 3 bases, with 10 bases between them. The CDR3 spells CASSLDLHTGELFF. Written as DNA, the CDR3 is TGCGCCAGCAGCCTGGACTTGCACACCGGGGAGCTGTTTTTT. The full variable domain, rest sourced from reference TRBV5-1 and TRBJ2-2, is KAGVTQTPRYLIKTRGQQVTLSCSPISGHRSVSWYQQTPGQGLQFLFEYFSETQRNKGNFPGRFSGRQFSNSRSEMNVSTLELGDSALYLCASSLDLHTGELFFGEGSRLTVL.

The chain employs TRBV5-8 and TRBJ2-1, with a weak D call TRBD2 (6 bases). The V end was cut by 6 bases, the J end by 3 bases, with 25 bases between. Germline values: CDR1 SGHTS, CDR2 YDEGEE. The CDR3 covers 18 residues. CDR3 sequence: CASTRGALSLQLYNEQFF. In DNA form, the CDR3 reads TGTGCCAGCACCCGCGGGGCCTTGTCCCTCCAACTCTACAATGAGCAGTTCTTC.

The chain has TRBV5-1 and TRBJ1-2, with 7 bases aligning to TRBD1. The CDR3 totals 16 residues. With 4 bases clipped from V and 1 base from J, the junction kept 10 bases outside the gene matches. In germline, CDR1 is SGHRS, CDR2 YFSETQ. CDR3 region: CASSARTGLLNYGYTF. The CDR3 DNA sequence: TGCGCCAGCAGCGCCCGGACAGGACTACTTAACTATGGCTACACCTTC.

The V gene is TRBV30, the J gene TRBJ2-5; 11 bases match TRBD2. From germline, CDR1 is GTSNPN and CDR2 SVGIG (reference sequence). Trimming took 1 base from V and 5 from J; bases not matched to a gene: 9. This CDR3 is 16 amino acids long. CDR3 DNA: TGTGCCTGGAGTGGAATAGCGGGGGGGCTTCAGGAGACCCAGTACTTC. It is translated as CAWSGIAGGLQETQYF.

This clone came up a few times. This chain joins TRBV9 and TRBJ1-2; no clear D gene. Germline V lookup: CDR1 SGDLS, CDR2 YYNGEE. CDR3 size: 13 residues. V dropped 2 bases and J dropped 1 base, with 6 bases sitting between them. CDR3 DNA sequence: TGTGCCAGCAGCGTCAGAATTAACTATGGCTACACCTTC. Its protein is CASSVRINYGYTF.

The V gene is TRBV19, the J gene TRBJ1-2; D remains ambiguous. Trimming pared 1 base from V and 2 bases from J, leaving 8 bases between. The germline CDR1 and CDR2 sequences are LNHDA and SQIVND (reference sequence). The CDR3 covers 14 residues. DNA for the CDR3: TGTGCCAGTAGTATAGGGACTGAGAACTATGGCTACACCTTC. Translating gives CASSIGTENYGYTF. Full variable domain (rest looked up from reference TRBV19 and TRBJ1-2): DGGITQSPKYLFRKEGQNVTLSCEQNLNHDAMYWYRQDPGQGLRLIYYSQIVNDFQKGDIAEGYSVSREKKESFPLTVTSAQKNPTAFYLCASSIGTENYGYTFGSGTRLTVV.

CDR3 in amino acids: CAWSVLAEQYF. The CDR3 coding sequence is TGTGCCTGGAGTGTACTTGCCGAGCAGTACTTC. The chain uses TRBV30 and TRBJ2-7, with D uncertain. V dropped 0 bases and J dropped 6 bases, with 6 bases sitting between them. The CDR3 has 11 amino acids. Germline-derived CDR1 and CDR2 are GTSNPN and SVGIG (reference sequence).